This T cell receptor beta chain comes out of a study of T cells in Graves' hyperthyroidism and ophthalmopathy. Germline V gene lookup returns CDR1 MDHEN and CDR2 SYDVKM. The V and J ends lost 7 bases and 0 bases respectively, with 15 bases between them. The CDR3 spans 15 residues. Overall study findings and caveats: Researchers found most expanded thyroid clonotypes above 0.001 in blood as well.

Amplified regions were TCR beta CDR3 sequences from RNA transcripts. HTBI primers were employed in a first-round RT-PCR of the TCR CDR3. MiXCR, applied by TCRdb to the multiplex PCR reads, yields one record per CDR3 protein. The sample carries about 350,000 distinct CDR3 sequences, 18% recorded once. As to this clonotype: What it binds is unknown.

The chain employs TRBV28 and TRBJ1-1, with D perhaps matching TRBD1 (5 bases). The sequence came from a woman aged 35 to 49 with Graves' ophthalmopathy. The sample was blood. CDR3 nucleotides: TGTGCCAGCACCCTAGACGGGGGGATGAACACTGAAGCTTTCTTT. The encoded protein is CASTLDGGMNTEAFF. The full variable domain, with the rest looked up from reference TRBV28 and TRBJ1-1, is DVKVTQSSRYLVKRTGEKVFLECVQDMDHENMFWYRQDPGLGLRLIYFSYDVKMKEKGDIPEGYSVSREKKERFSLILESASTNQTSMYLCASTLDGGMNTEAFFGQGTRLTVV.